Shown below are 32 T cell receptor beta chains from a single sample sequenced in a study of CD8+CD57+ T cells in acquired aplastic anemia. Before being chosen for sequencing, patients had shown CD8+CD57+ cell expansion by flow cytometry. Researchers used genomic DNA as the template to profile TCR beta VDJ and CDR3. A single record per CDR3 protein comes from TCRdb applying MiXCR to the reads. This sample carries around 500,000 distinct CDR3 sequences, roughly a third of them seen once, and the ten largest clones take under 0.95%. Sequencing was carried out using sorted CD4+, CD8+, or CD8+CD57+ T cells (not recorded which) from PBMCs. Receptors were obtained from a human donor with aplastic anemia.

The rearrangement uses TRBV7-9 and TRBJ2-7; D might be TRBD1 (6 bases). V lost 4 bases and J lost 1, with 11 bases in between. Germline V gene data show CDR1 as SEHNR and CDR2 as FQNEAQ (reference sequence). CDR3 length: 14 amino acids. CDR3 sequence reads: CASSSPRGSYEQYF. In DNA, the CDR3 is TGTGCCAGCAGCTCCCCCAGGGGTTCCTACGAGCAGTACTTC. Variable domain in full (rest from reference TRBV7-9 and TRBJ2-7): DTGVSQNPRHKITKRGQNVTFRCDPISEHNRLYWYRQTLGQGPEFLTYFQNEAQLEKSRLLSDRFSAERPKGSFSTLEIQRTEQGDSAMYLCASSSPRGSYEQYFGPGTRLTVT.

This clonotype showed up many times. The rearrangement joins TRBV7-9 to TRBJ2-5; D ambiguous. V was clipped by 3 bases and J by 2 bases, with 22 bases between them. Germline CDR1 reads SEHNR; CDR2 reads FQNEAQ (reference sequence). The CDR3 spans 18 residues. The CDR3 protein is CASSFTQLLRGRQETQYF. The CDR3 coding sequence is TGTGCCAGCAGCTTCACCCAACTCCTCCGCGGACGACAAGAGACCCAGTACTTC.

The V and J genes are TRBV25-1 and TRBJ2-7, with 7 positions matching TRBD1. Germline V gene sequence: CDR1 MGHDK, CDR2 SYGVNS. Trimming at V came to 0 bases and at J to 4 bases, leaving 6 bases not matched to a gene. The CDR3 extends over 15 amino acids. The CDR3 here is CASSEYVGQTYEQYF. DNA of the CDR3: TGTGCCAGCAGTGAATACGTGGGACAGACTTACGAGCAGTACTTC.

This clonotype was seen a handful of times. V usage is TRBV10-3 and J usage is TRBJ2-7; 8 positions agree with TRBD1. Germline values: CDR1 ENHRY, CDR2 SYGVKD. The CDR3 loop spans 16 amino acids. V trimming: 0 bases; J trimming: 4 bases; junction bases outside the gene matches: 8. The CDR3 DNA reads TGTGCCATCAGTGAGTCGAGCGGCAGGGGGCAGTACGAGCAGTACTTC. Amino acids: CAISESSGRGQYEQYF.

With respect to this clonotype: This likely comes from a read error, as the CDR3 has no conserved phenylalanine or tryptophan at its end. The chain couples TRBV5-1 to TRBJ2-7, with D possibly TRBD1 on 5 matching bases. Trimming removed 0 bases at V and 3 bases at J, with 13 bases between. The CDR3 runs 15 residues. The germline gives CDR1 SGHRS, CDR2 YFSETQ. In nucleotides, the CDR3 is TGCGCCAGCAGCTTGGAGGGGATCCCCCTCTACGAGCAGTACCTC. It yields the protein CASSLEGIPLYEQYL.

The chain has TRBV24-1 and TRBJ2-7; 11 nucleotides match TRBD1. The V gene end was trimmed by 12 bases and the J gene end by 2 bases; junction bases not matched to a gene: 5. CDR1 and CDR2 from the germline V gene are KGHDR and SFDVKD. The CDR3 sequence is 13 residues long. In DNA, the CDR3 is TGTGCCGCCGGGACAGGGGGGGCCTACGAGCAGTACTTC. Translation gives CAAGTGGAYEQYF.

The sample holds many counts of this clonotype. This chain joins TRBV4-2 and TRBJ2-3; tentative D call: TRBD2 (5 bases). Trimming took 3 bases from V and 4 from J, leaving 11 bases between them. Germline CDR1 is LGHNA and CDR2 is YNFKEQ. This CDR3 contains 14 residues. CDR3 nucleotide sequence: TGTGCCAGCAGCCAGGGAGCCGATTCAGATACGCAGTATTTT. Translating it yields CASSQGADSDTQYF.

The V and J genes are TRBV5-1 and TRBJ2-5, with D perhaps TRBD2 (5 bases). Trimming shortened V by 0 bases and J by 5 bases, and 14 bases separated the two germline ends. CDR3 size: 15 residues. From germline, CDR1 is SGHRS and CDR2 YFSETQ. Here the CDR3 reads CASSLAGSGTETQYF. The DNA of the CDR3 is TGCGCCAGCAGCTTGGCGGGGTCGGGAACGGAGACCCAGTACTTC.

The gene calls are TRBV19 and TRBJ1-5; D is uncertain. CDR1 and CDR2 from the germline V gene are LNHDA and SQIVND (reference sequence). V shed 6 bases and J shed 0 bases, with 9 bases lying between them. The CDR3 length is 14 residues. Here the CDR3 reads CASSRETSNQPQHF. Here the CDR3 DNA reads TGTGCCAGTAGCCGGGAAACTAGCAATCAGCCCCAGCATTTT.

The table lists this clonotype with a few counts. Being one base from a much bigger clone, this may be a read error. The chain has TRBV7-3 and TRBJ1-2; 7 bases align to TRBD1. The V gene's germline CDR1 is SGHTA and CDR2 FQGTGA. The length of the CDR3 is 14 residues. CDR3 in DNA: TGTGCCAGCAGCATAGACAGGGATGGCTATGGCCACACCTTC. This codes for CASSIDRDGYGHTF.

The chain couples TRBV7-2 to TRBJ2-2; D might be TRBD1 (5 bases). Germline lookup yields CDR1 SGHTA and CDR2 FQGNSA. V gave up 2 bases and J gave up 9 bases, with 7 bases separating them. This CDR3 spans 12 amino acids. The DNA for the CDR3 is TGTGCCAGCAGCTTATGGGGCAGGGAGCTGTTTTTT. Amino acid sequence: CASSLWGRELFF.

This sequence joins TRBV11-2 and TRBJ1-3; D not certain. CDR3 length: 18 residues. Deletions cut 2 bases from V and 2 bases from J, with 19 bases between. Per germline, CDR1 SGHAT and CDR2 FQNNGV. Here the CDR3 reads CASSLRIGNPSTGNTIYF. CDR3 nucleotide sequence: TGTGCCAGCAGCTTAAGAATAGGCAACCCGTCGACTGGAAACACCATATATTTT. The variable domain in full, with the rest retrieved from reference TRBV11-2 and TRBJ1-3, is EAGVAQSPRYKIIEKRQSVAFWCNPISGHATLYWYQQILGQGPKLLIQFQNNGVVDDSQLPKDRFSAERLKGVDSTLKIQPAKLEDSAVYLCASSLRIGNPSTGNTIYFGEGSWLTVV.

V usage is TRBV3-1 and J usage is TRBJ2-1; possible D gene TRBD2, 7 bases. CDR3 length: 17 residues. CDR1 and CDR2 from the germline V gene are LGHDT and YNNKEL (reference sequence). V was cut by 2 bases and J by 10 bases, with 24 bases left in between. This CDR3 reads CASSQPHGRGGFQEQFF. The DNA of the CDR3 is TGTGCCAGCAGCCAACCTCATGGAAGGGGGGGCTTTCAGGAGCAGTTCTTC.

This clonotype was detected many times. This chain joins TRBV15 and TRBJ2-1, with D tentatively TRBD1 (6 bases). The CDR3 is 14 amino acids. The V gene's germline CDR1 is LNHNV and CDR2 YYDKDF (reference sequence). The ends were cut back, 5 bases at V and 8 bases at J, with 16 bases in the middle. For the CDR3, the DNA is TGTGCCACCAGCTTTACAGGGTGGGGCGATGAGCAGTTCTTC. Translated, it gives CATSFTGWGDEQFF.

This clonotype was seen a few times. Written as DNA, the CDR3 is TGTGCCAGCAGTCCCCCAGGGGGCCTAAGCTATGGCTACACCTTC. Its protein is CASSPPGGLSYGYTF. The rearrangement uses TRBV25-1 and TRBJ1-2; TRBD1 aligns across 8 bases. V shed 5 bases, J shed 4 bases, and the junction held 9 bases outside the gene matches. CDR1 MGHDK and CDR2 SYGVNS come from the germline V gene. The CDR3 contains 15 residues.

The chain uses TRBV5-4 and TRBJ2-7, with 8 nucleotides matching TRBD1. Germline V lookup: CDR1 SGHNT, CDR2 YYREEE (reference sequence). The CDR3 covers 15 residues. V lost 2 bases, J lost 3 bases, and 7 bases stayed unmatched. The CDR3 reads CASSFSTGDNYEQYF. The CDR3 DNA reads TGTGCCAGCAGCTTCTCGACAGGGGACAACTACGAGCAGTACTTC.

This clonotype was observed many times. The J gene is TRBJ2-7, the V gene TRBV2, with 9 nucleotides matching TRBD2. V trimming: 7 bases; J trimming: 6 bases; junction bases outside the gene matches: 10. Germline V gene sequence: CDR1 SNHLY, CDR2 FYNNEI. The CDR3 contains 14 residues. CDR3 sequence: CASKRREGTGEQYF. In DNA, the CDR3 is TGTGCCAGCAAAAGGCGGGAGGGTACCGGCGAGCAGTACTTC.

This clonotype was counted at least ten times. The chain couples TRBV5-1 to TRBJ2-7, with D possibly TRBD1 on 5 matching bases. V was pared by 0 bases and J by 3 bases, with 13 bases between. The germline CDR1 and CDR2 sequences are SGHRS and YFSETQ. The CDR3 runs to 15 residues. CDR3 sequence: CASSLGGQGLYEQYF. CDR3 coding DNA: TGCGCCAGCAGCTTGGGGGGCCAGGGCCTCTACGAGCAGTACTTC.

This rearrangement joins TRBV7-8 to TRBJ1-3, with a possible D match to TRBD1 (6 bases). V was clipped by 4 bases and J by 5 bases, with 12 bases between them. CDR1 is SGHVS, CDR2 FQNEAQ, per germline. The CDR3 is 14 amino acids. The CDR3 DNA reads TGTGCCAGCAGCTCCCGGGACAAAAGAAACACCATATATTTT. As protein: CASSSRDKRNTIYF.

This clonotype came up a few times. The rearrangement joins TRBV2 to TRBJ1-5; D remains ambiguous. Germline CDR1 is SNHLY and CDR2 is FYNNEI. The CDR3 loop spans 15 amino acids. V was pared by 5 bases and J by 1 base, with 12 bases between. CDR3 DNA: TGTGCCAGCAGTTCAGCCCGATGGAGCAATCAGCCCCAGCATTTT. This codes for CASSSARWSNQPQHF.

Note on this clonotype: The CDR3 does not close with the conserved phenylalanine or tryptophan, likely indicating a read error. The CDR3 DNA follows: TGTGCCAGCAGCTTAGATCAGCTTAGCACAGATACGCAGTATCTT. This sequence encodes CASSLDQLSTDTQYL. This chain uses TRBV11-2 with TRBJ2-3; no clear D. Trimming removed 0 bases from V and 0 bases from J, with 7 bases in between. Germline V gives CDR1 SGHAT, CDR2 FQNNGV. CDR3 length: 15 residues.

CDR3 loop: CSVARTGGAYEQYF. The CDR3 DNA reads TGCAGCGTAGCAAGGACAGGGGGTGCCTACGAGCAGTACTTC. The V gene is TRBV29-1, the J gene TRBJ2-7; 10 bases fit TRBD1. The V and J ends lost 6 bases and 2 bases, in that order; junction bases with no gene match: 7. CDR1 is SQVTM and CDR2 is ANQGSEA in the germline V gene. CDR3 size: 14 residues.

For the CDR3, the DNA is TGCGCCAGCAGCTTGTCGGCTAGCGGGAATCTCGAGCAGTACTTC. Translation gives CASSLSASGNLEQYF. V gene TRBV5-1 combines with J gene TRBJ2-7, with TRBD2 identical over 9 bases. There are 15 residues in the CDR3. V dropped 1 base and J dropped 6; count of bases not matched to a gene: 8. Germline V lookup: CDR1 SGHRS, CDR2 YFSETQ.

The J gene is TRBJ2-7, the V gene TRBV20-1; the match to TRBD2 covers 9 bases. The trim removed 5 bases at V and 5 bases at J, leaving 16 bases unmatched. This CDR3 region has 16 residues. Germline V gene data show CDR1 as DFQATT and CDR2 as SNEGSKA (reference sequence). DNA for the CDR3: TGCAGTGCTGGCGGTGGGGGAGGCGGGAGGGCCGACGAGCAGTACTTC. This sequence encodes CSAGGGGGGRADEQYF.

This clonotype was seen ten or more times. CDR3 DNA sequence: TGCAGTGCTGGGCAACAGGGGGCGTATTCACCCCTCCACTTT. It translates to CSAGQQGAYSPLHF. This rearrangement joins TRBV20-1 to TRBJ1-6; 9 nucleotides agree with TRBD1. Germline V gives CDR1 DFQATT, CDR2 SNEGSKA (reference sequence). This CDR3 has 14 residues. V shed 5 bases, J shed 8 bases, and the junction held 7 bases outside the gene matches.

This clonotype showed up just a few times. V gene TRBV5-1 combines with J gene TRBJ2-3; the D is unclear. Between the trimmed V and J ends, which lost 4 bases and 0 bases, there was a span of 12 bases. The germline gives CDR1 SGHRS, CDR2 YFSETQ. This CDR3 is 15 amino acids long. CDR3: CASSLTTPSTDTQYF. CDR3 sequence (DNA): TGCGCCAGCAGCCTGACCACGCCTAGCACAGATACGCAGTATTTT.

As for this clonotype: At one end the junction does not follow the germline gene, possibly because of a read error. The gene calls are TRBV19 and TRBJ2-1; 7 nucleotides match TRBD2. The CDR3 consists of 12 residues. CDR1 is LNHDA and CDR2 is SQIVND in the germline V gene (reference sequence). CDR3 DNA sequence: TGTGCTAGTATTGGGGGGGACAATGAGCAGTTCTTC. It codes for CASIGGDNEQFF.

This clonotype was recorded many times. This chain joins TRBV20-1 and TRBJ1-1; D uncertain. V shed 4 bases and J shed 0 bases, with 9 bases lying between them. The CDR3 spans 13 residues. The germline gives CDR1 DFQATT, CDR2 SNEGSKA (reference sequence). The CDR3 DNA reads TGCAGTGCTACCAGAAACATGAACACTGAAGCTTTCTTT. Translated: CSATRNMNTEAFF.

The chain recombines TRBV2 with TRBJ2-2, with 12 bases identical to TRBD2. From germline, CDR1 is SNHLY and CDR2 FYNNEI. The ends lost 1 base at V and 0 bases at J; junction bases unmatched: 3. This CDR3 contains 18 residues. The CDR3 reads CASSEVRLAGANTGELFF. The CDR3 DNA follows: TGTGCCAGCAGTGAAGTTCGACTAGCGGGAGCGAACACCGGGGAGCTGTTTTTT.

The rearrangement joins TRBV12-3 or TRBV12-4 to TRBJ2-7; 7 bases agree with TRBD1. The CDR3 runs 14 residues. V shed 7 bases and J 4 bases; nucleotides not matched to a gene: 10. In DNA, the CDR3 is TGTGCCAGCACCTGGACAGGCACAATGTACGAGCAGTACTTC. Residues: CASTWTGTMYEQYF.

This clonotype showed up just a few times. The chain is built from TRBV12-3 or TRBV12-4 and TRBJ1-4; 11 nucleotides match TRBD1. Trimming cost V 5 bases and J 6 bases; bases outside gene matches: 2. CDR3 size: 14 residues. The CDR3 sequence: CASSPGQGDEKLFF. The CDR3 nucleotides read TGTGCCAGCAGTCCGGGACAGGGGGATGAAAAACTGTTTTTT.

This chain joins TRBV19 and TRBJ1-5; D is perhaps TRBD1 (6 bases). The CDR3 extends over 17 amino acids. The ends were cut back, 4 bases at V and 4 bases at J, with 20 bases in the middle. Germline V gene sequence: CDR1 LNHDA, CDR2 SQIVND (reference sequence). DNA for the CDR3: TGTGCCAGTAGTACGCCACTCCCGGGGGCGCATAATCAGCCCCAGCATTTT. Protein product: CASSTPLPGAHNQPQHF.